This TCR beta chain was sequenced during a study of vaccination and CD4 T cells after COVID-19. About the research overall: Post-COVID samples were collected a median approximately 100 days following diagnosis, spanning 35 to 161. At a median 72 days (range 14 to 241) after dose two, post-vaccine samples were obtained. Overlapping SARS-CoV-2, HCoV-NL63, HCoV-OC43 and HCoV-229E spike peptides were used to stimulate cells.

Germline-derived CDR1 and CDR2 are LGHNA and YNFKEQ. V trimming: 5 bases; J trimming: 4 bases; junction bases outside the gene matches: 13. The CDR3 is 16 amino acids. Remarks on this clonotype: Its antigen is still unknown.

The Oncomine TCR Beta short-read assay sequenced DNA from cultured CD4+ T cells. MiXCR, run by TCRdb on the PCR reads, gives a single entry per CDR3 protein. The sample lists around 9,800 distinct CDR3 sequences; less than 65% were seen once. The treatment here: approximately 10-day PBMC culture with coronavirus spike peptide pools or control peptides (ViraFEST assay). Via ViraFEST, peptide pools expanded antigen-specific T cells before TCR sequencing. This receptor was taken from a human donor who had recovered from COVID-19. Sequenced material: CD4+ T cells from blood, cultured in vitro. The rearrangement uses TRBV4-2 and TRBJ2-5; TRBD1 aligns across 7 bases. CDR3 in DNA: TGTGCCAGCAGCTACACGGCGGGCCCAGGGGGAGAGACCCAGTACTTC. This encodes CASSYTAGPGGETQYF.